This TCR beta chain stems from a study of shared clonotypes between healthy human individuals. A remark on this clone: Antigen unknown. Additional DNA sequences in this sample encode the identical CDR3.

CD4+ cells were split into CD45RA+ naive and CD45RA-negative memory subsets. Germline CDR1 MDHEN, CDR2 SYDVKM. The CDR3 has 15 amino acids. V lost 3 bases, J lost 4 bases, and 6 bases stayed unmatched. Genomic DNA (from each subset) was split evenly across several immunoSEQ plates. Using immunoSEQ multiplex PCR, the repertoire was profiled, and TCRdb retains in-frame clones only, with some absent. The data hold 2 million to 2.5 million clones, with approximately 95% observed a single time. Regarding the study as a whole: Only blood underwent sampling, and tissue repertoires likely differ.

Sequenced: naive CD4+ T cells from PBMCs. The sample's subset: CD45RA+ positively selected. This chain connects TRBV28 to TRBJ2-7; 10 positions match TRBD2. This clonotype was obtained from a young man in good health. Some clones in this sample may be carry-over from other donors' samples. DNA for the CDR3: TGTGCCAGCAGTTTGTCGCCTAGCGGGAGTTACGAGCAGTACTTC. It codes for CASSLSPSGSYEQYF.